The 11 T cell receptor beta chains below come from one sample, sequenced in a study of molecular identifiers for immune sequencing clone quantification. TCRdb itself ran the PCR reads through MiXCR, one entry per CDR3 protein. In the table there are roughly 10,000 distinct CDR3 sequences, approximately 19% of which are singletons. Sequencing used naive CD8+ T cells from blood, with Jurkat cell RNA spiked in. As to subset: FACS-sorted CD8+CD4-CCR7+CD45RA+ naive T cells. Receptors originate from a human donor in good health. Some libraries in this study had Jurkat cell RNA spiked in.

Notes on this clonotype: A much larger clone differs by one base, so this may be a read error. V is TRBV7-9 and J is TRBJ2-7; no clear D gene. The length of the CDR3 is 13 residues. Germline V lookup: CDR1 SEHNR, CDR2 FQNEAQ (reference sequence). The ends were cut back, 1 base at V and 6 bases at J, with 10 bases in the middle. CDR3 protein: CASSLDGGFEQYV. DNA of the CDR3: TGTGCCAGCAGCTTAGACGGTGGTTTCGAGCAGTACGTC.

At least ten counts were recorded for this clonotype. The gene calls are TRBV19 and TRBJ2-3, with 8 nucleotides matching TRBD1. V was pared by 8 bases and J by 3 bases, with 7 bases of the junction left unmatched. Germline lookup yields CDR1 LNHDA and CDR2 SQIVND (reference sequence). The CDR3 has 14 residues. CDR3 in amino acids: CASARGPETDTQYF. CDR3 sequence (DNA): TGTGCCAGTGCCAGGGGGCCAGAGACAGATACGCAGTATTTT.

This clonotype is medium-sized (0.01 to 0.1%) in the sample. The genes are TRBV7-8 and TRBJ2-1; 7 bases align to TRBD2. V shed 5 bases, J shed 6 bases, and the junction held 16 bases outside the gene matches. CDR1 SGHVS and CDR2 FQNEAQ come from the germline V gene. The CDR3 is 17 amino acids. CDR3 sequence reads: CASSPSILAFLPNEQFF. The CDR3 bases are TGTGCCAGCAGCCCTTCCATACTAGCGTTCCTCCCCAATGAGCAGTTCTTC.

This clonotype is classed as medium-sized. The chain couples TRBV9 to TRBJ1-1; 8 bases align to TRBD1. Germline V gene data show CDR1 as SGDLS and CDR2 as YYNGEE. Losses at the gene ends were 3 bases for V and 5 bases for J; bases not matched to a gene: 9. The CDR3 is made up of 15 amino acids. This CDR3 is CASSEGDRTGTEAFF. As DNA, the CDR3 is TGTGCCAGCAGCGAGGGGGACAGGACGGGGACTGAAGCTTTCTTT.

This chain links TRBV4-2 with TRBJ2-7; unclear D gene. Trimming shortened V by 2 bases and J by 0 bases, and 14 bases separated the two germline ends. The length of the CDR3 is 16 residues. Looked up from germline, CDR1 is LGHNA and CDR2 is YNFKEQ. CDR3 sequence: CASSQKYLPSSYEQYF. CDR3 in DNA: TGTGCCAGCAGCCAAAAATATTTGCCAAGCTCCTACGAGCAGTACTTC.

This clonotype qualifies as medium-sized. The chain uses TRBV7-6 and TRBJ2-3; the D is unclear. CDR1 is SGHVS, CDR2 FNYEAQ, per germline. V was cut by 2 bases and J by 1 base, with 16 bases left in between. The CDR3 is 17 amino acids. The chain's CDR3 is CASSLKVSASGTDTQYF. In DNA form, the CDR3 reads TGTGCCAGCAGCTTAAAAGTTTCGGCGTCGGGCACAGATACGCAGTATTTT.

In the case of this clonotype: A much larger clone differs from this one at a single base, so this may be a read error. The rearrangement uses TRBV7-9 and TRBJ1-2; no firm D call. Germline CDR1 reads SEHNR; CDR2 reads FQNEAQ (reference sequence). Trimming left V 4 bases short and J 3 bases short, with 15 bases between. This CDR3 is built from 15 residues. The CDR3 DNA sequence: TGTGCCAGCAGCTACGGGATACAAGTCGACTATGGCTACACCTTC. Translating it yields CASSYGIQVDYGYTF.

This clonotype counts as medium-sized (0.01 to 0.1%). This rearrangement joins TRBV11-3 to TRBJ2-3, with TRBD1 matching over 8 bases. The CDR3 consists of 18 residues. Unmatched junction bases numbered 12, after V lost 4 bases and J lost 0 bases. CDR1 is SGHNT and CDR2 is YENEEA in the germline V gene. This chain's CDR3 is CASSSWDRRSISTDTQYF. The CDR3 DNA reads TGTGCCAGCAGCTCCTGGGACAGGCGATCAATCAGCACAGATACGCAGTATTTT.

This clonotype was detected ten times or more. The V call is TRBV30, the J call TRBJ2-5; 8 positions agree with TRBD1. This CDR3 is built from 13 residues. Trimming removed 4 bases from V and 9 bases from J; junction bases left unmatched: 10. Germline values: CDR1 GTSNPN, CDR2 SVGIG (reference sequence). The CDR3 protein is CAWNTGQGQAQYF. CDR3 coding DNA: TGTGCCTGGAATACGGGGCAGGGACAGGCCCAGTACTTC.

This clonotype was found once. A much larger clonotype is one base distant, so this may be a read error. V gene TRBV28 combines with J gene TRBJ1-4, with TRBD1 as a possible D gene (5 bases). Looked up from germline, CDR1 is MDHEN and CDR2 is SYDVKM. This CDR3 has 14 amino acids. CDR3 protein: CASRGPRTNERLFF. In nucleotides, the CDR3 is TGTGCCAGCAGGGGGCCGAGGACTAATGAAAGACTGTTTTTT.

At least ten counts were recorded for this clonotype. This chain links TRBV11-2 with TRBJ1-4; D call uncertain. V lost 6 bases, J lost 2 bases, and 7 bases lay in between. The CDR3 spans 13 residues. Germline-derived CDR1 and CDR2 are SGHAT and FQNNGV. CDR3 coding DNA: TGTGCCAGCAGGGGGATCACTAATGAAAAACTGTTTTTT. Its protein product is CASRGITNEKLFF.